The rows below give T cell receptor beta chains drawn from one sample of a study of neurological immune-mediated disorders. Using its own MiXCR run on the 5' RACE reads, TCRdb lists one record per CDR3 protein. The table records around 76,000 distinct CDR3 sequences, roughly a tenth of them present only once. Input material: PBMCs. The receptors shown here come from a man in his thirties or forties in good health. Both conserved end residues are trimmed from each CDR3.

v_call	cdr3_aa
TRBV7-6	ASSTGRNEKLF
TRBV10-3	AITTSPAGNTGELF
TRBV20-1	SARESGGYYGYT
TRBV3-1	ASSQDITGAEAF
TRBV19	ASSPSDRVGEKLF
TRBV20-1	SARSPKQGAGNSPLH
TRBV12-3/TRBV12-4	ASSPRRGRAEAF
TRBV10-3	ATESRDPTYEQY
TRBV29-1	SVQTNAETQY
TRBV27	ASSLSWGTGNTGELF
TRBV28	ASRPYYSGNTIY
TRBV20-1	SASRLAGDYEQY
TRBV29-1	SVEQGLTDTQY
TRBV20-1	SARLGAWVGTEAF
TRBV7-2	ASSIDIGLSRRSWEQY
TRBV20-1	SARVGQVANTGELF
TRBV27	ASSSPRTSGSYSTDTQY
TRBV5-1	ASSLRVPGSYEQY
TRBV25-1	ASSGGDTQY
TRBV28	ASSPRGGLEKTQY
TRBV5-1	ASSLMGPGTNTEAF
TRBV28	ASGGASGVTDTQY
TRBV5-1	ASSLGGNDEKLF
TRBV28	ASSPPGREDTQF
TRBV20-1	SAREDRAAQPQH
TRBV5-1	ASSRAGVRDEQF
TRBV4-1	ASSPTGTGDYEQY
TRBV20-1	SAARDRVSDYEQY
TRBV7-2	ASSLGGQINSPLH
TRBV5-1	ASSPARGSAETQY
TRBV15	ATSSAGVREQY
TRBV19	AISIGTGGGTEAF
TRBV5-1	ASQDSYNSPLH
TRBV6-6	ASSYSFQAGALNEQF
TRBV29-1	SVGAAPGEQY
TRBV6-2/TRBV6-3	ASSYGGGDTEAF
TRBV5-1	ASSLGQAVDTQY
TRBV27	ASGRGLYQETQY
TRBV12-3/TRBV12-4	ASSHTLQAGAAQH
TRBV24-1	ATSDFGQEYNEQF
TRBV12-3/TRBV12-4	ASRERLAGVNEQF
TRBV6-5	ASSSRAGASLTDTQY
TRBV18	ASSPRTATREETQY
TRBV14	ASSQDRHSGNTIY
TRBV28	ASSFSGGRAEAF
TRBV27	ASSTIVGETQY
TRBV29-1	SVEVGHEQY
TRBV20-1	SLTSGPTDTDTQY
TRBV6-4	ASSPGTGGDTQY
TRBV21-1	ATTVGGSGISTDTHY
TRBV28	ASSLGLDRGEQY
TRBV12-3/TRBV12-4	ASTTGDGNTIY
TRBV20-1	SARDDVRQGARETQY
TRBV29-1	SVDVTGTSYEQY
TRBV12-3/TRBV12-4	ASTPGAGGTLAGDTDTQY
TRBV20-1	SHSTGYQETQY
TRBV6-6	ASSYGGACNEKLF
TRBV9	ASSLMDEQF
TRBV28	ASNSLSGTSASSYNEQF
TRBV24-1	ATSDGTQETQY